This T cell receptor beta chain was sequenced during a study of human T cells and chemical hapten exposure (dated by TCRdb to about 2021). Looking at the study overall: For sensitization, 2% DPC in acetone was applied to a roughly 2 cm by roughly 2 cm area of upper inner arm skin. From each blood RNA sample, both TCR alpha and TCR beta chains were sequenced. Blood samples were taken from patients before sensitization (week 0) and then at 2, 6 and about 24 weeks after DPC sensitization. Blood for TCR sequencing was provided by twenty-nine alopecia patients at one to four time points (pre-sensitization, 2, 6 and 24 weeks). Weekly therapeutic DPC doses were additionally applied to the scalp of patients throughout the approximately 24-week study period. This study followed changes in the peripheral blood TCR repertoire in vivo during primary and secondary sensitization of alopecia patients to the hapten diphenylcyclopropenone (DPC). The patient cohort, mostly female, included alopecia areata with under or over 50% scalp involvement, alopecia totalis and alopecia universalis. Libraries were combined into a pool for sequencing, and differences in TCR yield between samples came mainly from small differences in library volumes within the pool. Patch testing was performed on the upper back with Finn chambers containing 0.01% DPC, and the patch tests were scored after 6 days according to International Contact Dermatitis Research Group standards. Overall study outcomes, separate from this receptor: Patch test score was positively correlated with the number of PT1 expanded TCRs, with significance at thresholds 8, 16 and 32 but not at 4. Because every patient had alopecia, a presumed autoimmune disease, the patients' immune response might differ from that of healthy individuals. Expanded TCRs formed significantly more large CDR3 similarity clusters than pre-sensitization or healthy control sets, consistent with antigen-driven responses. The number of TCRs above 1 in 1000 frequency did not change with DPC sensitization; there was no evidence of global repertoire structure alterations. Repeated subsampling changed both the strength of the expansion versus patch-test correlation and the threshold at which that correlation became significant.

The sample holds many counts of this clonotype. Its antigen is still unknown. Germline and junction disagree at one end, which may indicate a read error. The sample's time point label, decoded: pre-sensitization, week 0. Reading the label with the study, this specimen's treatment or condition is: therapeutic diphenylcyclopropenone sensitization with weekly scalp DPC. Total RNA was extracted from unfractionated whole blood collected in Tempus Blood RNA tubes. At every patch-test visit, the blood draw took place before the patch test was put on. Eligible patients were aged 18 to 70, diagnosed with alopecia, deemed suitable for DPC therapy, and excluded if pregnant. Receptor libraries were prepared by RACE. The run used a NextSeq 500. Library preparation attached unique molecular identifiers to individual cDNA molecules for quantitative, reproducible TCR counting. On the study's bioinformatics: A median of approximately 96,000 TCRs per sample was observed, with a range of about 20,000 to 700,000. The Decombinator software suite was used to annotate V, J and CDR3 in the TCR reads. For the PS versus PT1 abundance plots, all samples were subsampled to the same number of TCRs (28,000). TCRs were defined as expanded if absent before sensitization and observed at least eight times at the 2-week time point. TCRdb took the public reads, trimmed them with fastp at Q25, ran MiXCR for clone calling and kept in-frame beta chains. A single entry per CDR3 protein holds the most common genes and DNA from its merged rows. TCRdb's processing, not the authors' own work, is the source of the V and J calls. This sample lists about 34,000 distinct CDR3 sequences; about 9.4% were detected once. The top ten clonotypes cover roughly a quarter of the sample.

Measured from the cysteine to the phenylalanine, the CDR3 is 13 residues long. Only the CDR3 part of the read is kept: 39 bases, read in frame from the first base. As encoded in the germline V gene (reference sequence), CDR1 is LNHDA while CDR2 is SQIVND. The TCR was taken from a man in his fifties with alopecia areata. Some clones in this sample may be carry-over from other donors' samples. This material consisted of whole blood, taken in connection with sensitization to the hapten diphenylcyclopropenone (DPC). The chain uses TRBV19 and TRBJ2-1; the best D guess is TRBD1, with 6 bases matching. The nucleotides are TGTGCCAGTAGTACCTCCGGGACAATAAAGGTGGTCTTC. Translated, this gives CASSTSGTIKVVF.